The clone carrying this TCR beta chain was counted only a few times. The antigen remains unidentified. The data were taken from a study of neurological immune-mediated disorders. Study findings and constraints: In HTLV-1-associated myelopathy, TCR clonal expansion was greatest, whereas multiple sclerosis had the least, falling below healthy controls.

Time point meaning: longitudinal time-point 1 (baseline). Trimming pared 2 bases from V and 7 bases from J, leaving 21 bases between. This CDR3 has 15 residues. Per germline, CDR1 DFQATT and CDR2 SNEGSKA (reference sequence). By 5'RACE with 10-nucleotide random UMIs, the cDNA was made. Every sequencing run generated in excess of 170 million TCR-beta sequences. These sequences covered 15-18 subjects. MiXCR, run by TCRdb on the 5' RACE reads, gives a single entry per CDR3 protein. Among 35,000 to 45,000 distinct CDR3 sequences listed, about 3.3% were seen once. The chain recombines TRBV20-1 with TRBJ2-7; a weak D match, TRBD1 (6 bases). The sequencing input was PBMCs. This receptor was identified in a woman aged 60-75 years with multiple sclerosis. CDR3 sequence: CSARYRDIPTWEQYF. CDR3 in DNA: TGCAGTGCTAGATACAGGGACATTCCGACTTGGGAGCAGTACTTC.